This T cell receptor beta chain stems from a study of T-cell reconstitution after alpha-beta-depleted transplantation in children. Germline V gives CDR1 KGHSH, CDR2 LQKENI. Germline trimming cut 6 bases from V and 0 bases from J; bases unmatched to any gene: 7. The CDR3 loop spans 17 amino acids. This clonotype was counted many times. Its antigen is currently unknown. Study-wide points: Several hundred graft clones that had expanded were reportedly the source of alpha-beta T cells about two months after transplant. T-cell numbers and diversity one year post-transplant derived largely from freshly generated T cells. In some patients, recipient T cells and intrathymic progenitors surviving conditioning explained high day-60 diversity.

Unique molecular identifiers featured in how the TCRbeta library was prepared. A single record per CDR3 protein comes from TCRdb applying MiXCR to the PCR reads. This sample yields under 60,000 distinct CDR3 sequences, of which roughly 5% are seen a single time; about 30% belongs to the top ten. The rearrangement uses TRBV18 and TRBJ2-6; 8 nucleotides agree with TRBD1. The sample here was PBMCs, mostly from graft donor cells, taken 60 days after TCRalphabeta/CD19-depleted stem cell transplant. The sequence came from a female patient between 2 and 15 years old who had a stem cell transplant for aplastic anemia, so the T cells may come from the graft donor. CDR3 protein: CASSPGQDHSGANVLTF. CDR3 DNA: TGTGCCAGCTCTCCGGGACAGGACCACTCTGGGGCCAACGTCCTGACTTTC.